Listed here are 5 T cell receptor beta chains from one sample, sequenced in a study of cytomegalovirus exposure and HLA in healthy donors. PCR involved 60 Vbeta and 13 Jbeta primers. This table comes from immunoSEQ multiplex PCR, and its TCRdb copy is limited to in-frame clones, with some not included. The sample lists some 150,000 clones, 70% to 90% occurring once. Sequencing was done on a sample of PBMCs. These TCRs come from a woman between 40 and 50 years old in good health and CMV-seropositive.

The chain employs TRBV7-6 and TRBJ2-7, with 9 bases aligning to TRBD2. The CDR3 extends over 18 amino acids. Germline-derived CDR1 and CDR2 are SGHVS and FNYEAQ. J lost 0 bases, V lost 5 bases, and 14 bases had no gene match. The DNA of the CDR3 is TGTGCCAGCAGCCAGGTCGCTAGCGGGACGGTCGGCTCCTACGAGCAGTACTTC. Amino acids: CASSQVASGTVGSYEQYF. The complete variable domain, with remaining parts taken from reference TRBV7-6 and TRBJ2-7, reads GAGVSQSPRYKVTKRGQDVALRCDPISGHVSLYWYRQALGQGPEFLTYFNYEAQQDKSGLPNDRFSAERPEGSISTLTIQRTEQRDSAMYRCASSQVASGTVGSYEQYFGPGTRLTVT.

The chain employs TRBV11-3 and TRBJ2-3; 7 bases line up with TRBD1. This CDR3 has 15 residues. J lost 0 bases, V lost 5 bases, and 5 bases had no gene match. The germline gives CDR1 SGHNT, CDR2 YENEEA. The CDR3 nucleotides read TGTGCCAGCAGCGTGACAGGGATAAGCACAGATACGCAGTATTTT. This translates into CASSVTGISTDTQYF.

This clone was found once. The CDR3: CAWSGEIAEKLFF. CDR3 DNA sequence: TGTGCCTGGAGTGGGGAGATCGCGGAAAAACTGTTTTTT. The rearrangement links TRBV30 to TRBJ1-4; D gene ambiguous. Per germline, CDR1 GTSNPN and CDR2 SVGIG (reference sequence). Trimming removed 1 base at V and 8 bases at J, with 11 bases between. There are 13 residues in the CDR3.

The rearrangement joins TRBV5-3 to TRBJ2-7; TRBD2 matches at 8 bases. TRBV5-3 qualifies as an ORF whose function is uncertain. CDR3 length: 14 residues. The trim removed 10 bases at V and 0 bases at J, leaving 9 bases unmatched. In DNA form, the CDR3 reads TGTGCCCCCCGCCCCGCGGGAGGCTCCTACGAGCAGTACTTC. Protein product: CAPRPAGGSYEQYF.

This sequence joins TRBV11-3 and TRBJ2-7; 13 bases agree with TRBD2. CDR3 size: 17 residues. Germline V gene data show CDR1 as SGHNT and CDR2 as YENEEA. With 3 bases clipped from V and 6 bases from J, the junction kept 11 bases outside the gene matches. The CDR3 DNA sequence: TGTGCCAGCAGCTTGAGTGGAGGACTAGCGGGAGTTGGCGAGCAGTACTTC. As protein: CASSLSGGLAGVGEQYF.